Presented here are 16 T cell receptor beta chains from one specimen sequenced in a study of shared clonotypes between healthy human individuals. Profiling relied on immunoSEQ multiplex PCR, and the TCRdb table lists in-frame clones only, not all of them. The repertoire holds about a million clones, with around 77% as singletons. Sequenced sample: memory CD4+ T cells from PBMCs. Stated subset: CD45RA-negative fraction. These receptors all come from a man between 18 and 35 years old in good health. Some clones in this sample may be carry-over from other donors' samples.

The chain joins TRBV7-3 to TRBJ2-1; 10 bases are a match to TRBD1. CDR3 length: 15 residues. Germline CDR1 SGHTA, CDR2 FQGTGA. The J segment lost 5 bases and the V segment lost 5 bases, leaving 6 bases of the junction unmatched. This CDR3 is CASSVRGTGDNEQFF. Here the CDR3 DNA reads TGTGCCAGCAGCGTCCGGGGGACAGGGGACAATGAGCAGTTCTTC.

In this sample, this clone turned up a few times. The genes are TRBV21-1 and TRBJ2-7. TRBV21-1 is a pseudogene segment. CDR3 length equals 15 residues. CDR3: CASSRNPRRTYEQYF. The CDR3 coding sequence is TGTGCCAGCAGCAGAAATCCTCGACGTACCTACGAGCAGTACTTC.

The chain recombines TRBV6-6 with TRBJ2-7, with D unresolved. Germline lookup yields CDR1 MNHNY and CDR2 SVGAGI (reference sequence). The ends were cut back, 8 bases at V and 5 bases at J, with 16 bases in the middle. This CDR3 has 13 amino acids. CDR3 sequence reads: CASANGRINEQYF. CDR3 nucleotides: TGTGCCAGCGCAAACGGAAGGATAAACGAGCAGTACTTC.

The rearrangement joins TRBV28 to TRBJ1-2; D is possibly TRBD1 (6 bases). The V gene's germline CDR1 is MDHEN and CDR2 SYDVKM. The CDR3 totals 15 residues. Trimming shortened V by 2 bases and J by 7 bases, and 17 bases separated the two germline ends. The CDR3 DNA follows: TGTGCCAGCAGTTTAGTTGGTGGGGGGCCCTTTGGCTACACCTTC. Residues: CASSLVGGGPFGYTF.

This clone was detected only a few times. This rearrangement joins TRBV7-9 to TRBJ2-3; D uncertain. The germline V gene encodes CDR1 SEHNR and CDR2 FQNEAQ (reference sequence). The ends were cut back, 4 bases at V and 0 bases at J, with 11 bases in the middle. The CDR3 spans 15 residues. The CDR3 DNA follows: TGTGCCAGCAGCTCCATAACGACTAGCACAGATACGCAGTATTTT. Translated: CASSSITTSTDTQYF. The full variable domain, in which reference TRBV7-9 and TRBJ2-3 provide the parts outside the CDR3, is DTGVSQNPRHKITKRGQNVTFRCDPISEHNRLYWYRQTLGQGPEFLTYFQNEAQLEKSRLLSDRFSAERPKGSFSTLEIQRTEQGDSAMYLCASSSITTSTDTQYFGPGTRLTVL.

The chain combines TRBV19 with TRBJ1-1; no definite D call. The CDR3 length is 14 residues. Germline values: CDR1 LNHDA, CDR2 SQIVND (reference sequence). Trimming cost V 1 base and J 8 bases, with 14 bases left between them. CDR3 nucleotide sequence: TGTGCCAGTAGTATAGTTCGGGGTTCCGTGGAAGCTTTCTTT. Translating gives CASSIVRGSVEAFF.

The chain recombines TRBV28 with TRBJ2-7; 12 bases agree with TRBD2. The CDR3 is 17 residues long. Losses at the gene ends were 2 bases for V and 3 bases for J; bases not matched to a gene: 8. Germline V gene sequence: CDR1 MDHEN, CDR2 SYDVKM. CDR3 sequence reads: CASSLGPKTSGSYEQYF. The CDR3 DNA is TGTGCCAGCAGTTTAGGGCCGAAGACTAGCGGGAGCTACGAGCAGTACTTC.

This clone has at least ten counts. Additional DNA sequences in this sample encode the identical CDR3. The V gene is TRBV5-4, the J gene TRBJ1-1; 7 bases are shared with TRBD1. CDR1 is SGHNT, CDR2 YYREEE, per germline (reference sequence). The CDR3 totals 13 residues. V lost 5 bases to trimming and J lost 1 base; unmatched junction nucleotides: 2. CDR3 residues: CASSHRGNTEAFF. In DNA form, the CDR3 reads TGTGCCAGCAGTCACAGGGGGAACACTGAAGCTTTCTTT.

This sequence joins TRBV5-4 and TRBJ2-1; 8 nucleotides align to TRBD2. V gave up 4 bases and J gave up 2 bases; unmatched junction bases: 2. This CDR3 has 14 amino acids. Germline CDR1 is SGHNT and CDR2 is YYREEE (reference sequence). The CDR3 spells CASSREGTYNEQFF. The CDR3 nucleotides are TGTGCCAGCAGCCGGGAGGGTACCTACAATGAGCAGTTCTTC.

Remarks on this clone: Other DNA sequences within the sample encode an identical CDR3. The genes are TRBV4-1 and TRBJ2-2; D possibly corresponds to TRBD1 (6 bases). In germline, CDR1 is MGHRA, CDR2 YSYEKL. V was clipped by 4 bases and J by 2 bases, with 11 bases between them. The CDR3 is 15 residues long. In nucleotides, the CDR3 is TGCGCCAGCAGCCCTTTAGGGGGTAACACCGGGGAGCTGTTTTTT. Amino acids: CASSPLGGNTGELFF.

This sequence joins TRBV5-1 and TRBJ2-7; D tentatively reads TRBD1 or TRBD2 (5 bases each). V was shortened by 4 bases and J by 6 bases, with 23 bases between the two germline ends. The CDR3 is 16 amino acids. The germline V gene has CDR1 SGHRS and CDR2 YFSETQ. This CDR3 is CASSISGTGQSGEQYF. Written as DNA, the CDR3 is TGCGCCAGCAGCATTTCCGGGACCGGACAATCGGGCGAGCAGTACTTC.

The sample holds a few counts of this clone. The rearrangement links TRBV6-6 to TRBJ1-2; D is undetermined. V was shortened by 0 bases and J by 8 bases, with 10 bases between the two germline ends. Per the germline V gene, CDR1 is MNHNY and CDR2 is SVGAGI (reference sequence). The CDR3 is made up of 13 amino acids. The DNA for the CDR3 is TGTGCCAGCAGTTACTCAGAGGGCGCGGGCTACACCTTC. Its protein product is CASSYSEGAGYTF.

This chain joins TRBV7-9 and TRBJ1-2; no definite D call. The CDR3 runs to 13 residues. The ends were cut back, 2 bases at V and 4 bases at J, with 8 bases in the middle. Germline assignment: CDR1 SEHNR and CDR2 FQNEAQ (reference sequence). This chain's CDR3 is CASSLPGLYGYTF. The CDR3 DNA reads TGTGCCAGCAGCTTACCAGGCCTCTATGGCTACACCTTC.

The chain uses TRBV28 and TRBJ2-7, with D perhaps TRBD1 (6 bases). The V and J ends lost 4 bases and 7 bases respectively, with 20 bases between them. This CDR3 has 15 residues. Germline-derived CDR1 and CDR2 are MDHEN and SYDVKM. The CDR3 DNA sequence: TGTGCCAGCAGTTCCCCACAGGGCTGGTTGGAAGAGCAGTACTTC. Amino acids: CASSSPQGWLEEQYF. The full variable domain, in which reference TRBV28 and TRBJ2-7 provide the parts outside the CDR3, is DVKVTQSSRYLVKRTGEKVFLECVQDMDHENMFWYRQDPGLGLRLIYFSYDVKMKEKGDIPEGYSVSREKKERFSLILESASTNQTSMYLCASSSPQGWLEEQYFGPGTRLTVT.

This clone turned up a few times. The chain combines TRBV18 with TRBJ1-5; maybe TRBD1 (6 bases). This CDR3 region has 13 residues. Trimming left V 6 bases short and J 6 bases short, with 12 bases between. The germline V gene encodes CDR1 KGHSH and CDR2 LQKENI. The CDR3 bases are TGTGCCAGCTCCAGGGGCGCCGGTCAGCCCCAGCATTTT. Amino acid sequence: CASSRGAGQPQHF.

This clone was found many times. The CDR3 region has the DNA TGCGCCAGCACCGGACAGTACAATCAGCCCCAGCATTTT. It translates to CASTGQYNQPQHF. This chain uses TRBV10-2 with TRBJ1-5; weak D call: TRBD1 (6 bases). Trimming took 7 bases from V and 3 from J, leaving 10 bases between them. This CDR3 contains 13 residues. CDR1 and CDR2 from the germline V gene are WSHSY and SAAADI.